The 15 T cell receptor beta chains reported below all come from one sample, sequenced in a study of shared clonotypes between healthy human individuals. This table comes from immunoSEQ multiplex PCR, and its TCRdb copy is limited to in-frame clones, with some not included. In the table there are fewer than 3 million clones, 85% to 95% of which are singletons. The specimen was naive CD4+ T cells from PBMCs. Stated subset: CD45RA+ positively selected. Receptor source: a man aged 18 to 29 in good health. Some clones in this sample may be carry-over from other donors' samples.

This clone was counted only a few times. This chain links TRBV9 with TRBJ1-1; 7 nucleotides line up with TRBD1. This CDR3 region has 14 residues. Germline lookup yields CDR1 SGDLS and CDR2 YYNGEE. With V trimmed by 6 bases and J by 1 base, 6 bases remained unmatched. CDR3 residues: CASTETGRNTEAFF. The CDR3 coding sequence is TGTGCCAGCACCGAGACAGGGAGGAACACTGAAGCTTTCTTT.

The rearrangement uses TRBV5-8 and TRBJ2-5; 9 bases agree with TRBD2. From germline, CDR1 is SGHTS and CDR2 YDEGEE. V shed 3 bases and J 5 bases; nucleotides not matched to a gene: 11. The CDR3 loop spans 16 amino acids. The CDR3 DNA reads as TGTGCCAGCAGCTGGGGAGGGCTGGCGGGAGGGGAGACCCAGTACTTC. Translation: CASSWGGLAGGETQYF. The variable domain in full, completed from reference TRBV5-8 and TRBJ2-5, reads EAGVTQSPTHLIKTRGQQATLRCSPISGHTSVYWYQQALGLGLQFLLWYDEGEERNRGNFPPRFSGRQFPNYSSELNVNALELEDSALYLCASSWGGLAGGETQYFGPGTRLLVL.

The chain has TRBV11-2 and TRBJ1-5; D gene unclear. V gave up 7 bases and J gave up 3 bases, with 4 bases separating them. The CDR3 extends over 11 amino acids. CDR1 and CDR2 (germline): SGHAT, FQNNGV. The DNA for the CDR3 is TGTGCCAGCACCGACAATCAGCCCCAGCATTTT. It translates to CASTDNQPQHF.

CDR3 nucleotides: TGCGCCAGCAGCTTGTTTGGGGGGACTGAAGCTTTCTTT. As protein: CASSLFGGTEAFF. The chain links TRBV5-1 to TRBJ1-1; TRBD1 might be the D (5 bases). V lost 1 base to trimming and J lost 5 bases, with 9 bases between them. Germline V gene lookup returns CDR1 SGHRS and CDR2 YFSETQ. The CDR3 length is 13 residues.

Written as DNA, the CDR3 is TGTGCCAGCAGCTTAGGCCCCGGGACAGGGTACGAGCAGTACTTC. This gives the protein CASSLGPGTGYEQYF. This chain joins TRBV7-3 and TRBJ2-7; 9 bases fit TRBD1. CDR1 is SGHTA, CDR2 FQGTGA, per germline. The CDR3 sequence is 15 residues long. Germline trimming cut 2 bases from V and 4 bases from J; bases unmatched to any gene: 6.

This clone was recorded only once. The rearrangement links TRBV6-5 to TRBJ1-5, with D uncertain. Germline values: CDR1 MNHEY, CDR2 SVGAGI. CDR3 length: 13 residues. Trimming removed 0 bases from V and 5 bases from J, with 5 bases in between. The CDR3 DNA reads TGTGCCAGCAGTTACTCACTGTATCAGCCCCAGCATTTT. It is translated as CASSYSLYQPQHF.

In DNA form, the CDR3 reads TGTGCCAGCAGCCGACCGGGACTAGCGGGAGGCGAGCAGTACTTC. This codes for CASSRPGLAGGEQYF. This chain joins TRBV27 and TRBJ2-7, with 15 bases fitting TRBD2. The ends lost 6 bases at V and 6 bases at J; junction bases unmatched: 6. The length of the CDR3 is 15 residues. Germline CDR1 is MNHEY and CDR2 is SMNVEV (reference sequence).

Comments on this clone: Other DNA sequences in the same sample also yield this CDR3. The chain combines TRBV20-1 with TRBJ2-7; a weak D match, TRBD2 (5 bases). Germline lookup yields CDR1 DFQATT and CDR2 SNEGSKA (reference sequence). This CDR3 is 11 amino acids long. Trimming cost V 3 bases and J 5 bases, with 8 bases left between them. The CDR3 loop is CSASRGNEQYF. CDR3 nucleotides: TGCAGTGCTAGCCGAGGGAACGAGCAGTACTTC.

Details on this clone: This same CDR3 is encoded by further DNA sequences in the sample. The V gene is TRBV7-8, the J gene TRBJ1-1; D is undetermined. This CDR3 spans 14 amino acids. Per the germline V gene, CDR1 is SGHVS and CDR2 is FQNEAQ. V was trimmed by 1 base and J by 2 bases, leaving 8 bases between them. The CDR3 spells CASSLVGGNTEAFF. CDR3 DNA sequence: TGTGCCAGCAGCTTAGTTGGAGGTAACACTGAAGCTTTCTTT.

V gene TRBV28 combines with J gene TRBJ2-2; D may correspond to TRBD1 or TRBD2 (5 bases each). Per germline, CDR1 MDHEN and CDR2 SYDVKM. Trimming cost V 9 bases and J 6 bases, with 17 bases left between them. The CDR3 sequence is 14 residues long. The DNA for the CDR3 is TGTGCCAGTGGGCCGGGACCAGCACCCGGGGAGCTGTTTTTT. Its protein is CASGPGPAPGELFF.

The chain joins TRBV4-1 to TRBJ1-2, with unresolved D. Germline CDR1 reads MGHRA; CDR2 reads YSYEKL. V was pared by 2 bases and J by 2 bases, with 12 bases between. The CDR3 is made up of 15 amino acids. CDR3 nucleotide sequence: TGCGCCAGCAGCCAACCCGAGACAACAAACTATGGCTACACCTTC. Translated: CASSQPETTNYGYTF.

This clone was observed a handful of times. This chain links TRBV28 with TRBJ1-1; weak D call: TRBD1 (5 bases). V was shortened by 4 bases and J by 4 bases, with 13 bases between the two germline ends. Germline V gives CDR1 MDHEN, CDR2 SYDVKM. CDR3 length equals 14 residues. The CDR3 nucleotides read TGTGCCAGCAGTTGGGGGAGTGGGGGCACTGAAGCTTTCTTT. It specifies CASSWGSGGTEAFF.

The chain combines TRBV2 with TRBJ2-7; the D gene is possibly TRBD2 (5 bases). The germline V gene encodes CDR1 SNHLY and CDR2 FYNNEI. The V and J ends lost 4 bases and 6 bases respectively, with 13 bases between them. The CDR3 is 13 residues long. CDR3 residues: CASSVFGNPEQYF. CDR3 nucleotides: TGTGCCAGCAGTGTTTTCGGGAATCCCGAGCAGTACTTC.

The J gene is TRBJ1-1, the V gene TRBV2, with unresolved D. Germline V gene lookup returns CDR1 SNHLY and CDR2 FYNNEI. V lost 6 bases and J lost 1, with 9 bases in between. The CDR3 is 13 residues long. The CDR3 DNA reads TGTGCCAGCAGGGCAACAGCGAACACTGAAGCTTTCTTT. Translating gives CASRATANTEAFF.

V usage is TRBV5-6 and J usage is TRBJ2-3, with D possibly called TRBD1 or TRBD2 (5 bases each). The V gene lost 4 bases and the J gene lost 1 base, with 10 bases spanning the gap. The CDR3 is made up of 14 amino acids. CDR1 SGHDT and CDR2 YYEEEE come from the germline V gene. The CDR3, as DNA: TGTGCCAGCAGCCCCGGGACGGGCACAGATACGCAGTATTTT. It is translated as CASSPGTGTDTQYF.